This T cell receptor beta chain was observed in a study of shared clonotypes between healthy human individuals. Looking at the study overall: The study used three CD4 naive, three CD4 memory, two CD8 naive and one CD8 memory plate per donor.

Points on this clone: What it binds is not known.

Sequencing used immunoSEQ multiplex PCR; TCRdb keeps in-frame clones, though not all of them. Of 2.3 million or so clones listed, just over 90% are singletons. Whole-study findings and limits: In contrast to clonotypes shared by all four donors, non-shared clonotypes had lower generation probabilities.

V lost 6 bases and J 6 bases, leaving 12 bases between the germline ends. The CDR3 runs to 13 residues. Germline V CDR1 and CDR2: MDHEN, SYDVKM. This chain uses TRBV28 with TRBJ2-1; D ambiguous. The clonotype originates from a young man in good health. Some clones in this sample may be carry-over from other donors' samples. Sample: naive CD4+ T cells from PBMCs. The subset is: CD45RA+ positively selected. The DNA for the CDR3 is TGTGCCAGCAGCCTCTGGCTCGTCAATGAGCAGTTCTTC. Amino acids: CASSLWLVNEQFF.